The 17 T cell receptor beta chains given below trace back to one sample, sequenced in a study of shared clonotypes between healthy human individuals. The table came from immunoSEQ multiplex PCR; TCRdb's copy has only in-frame clones and leaves some out. The profile shows around 1.1 million clones, around 78% of them singletons. Sequenced input: memory CD4+ T cells from PBMCs. The subset was: CD45RA-negative fraction. These TCRs come from a man between 18 and 35 years old in good health. Some clones in this sample may be carry-over from other donors' samples.

V and J are TRBV11-3 and TRBJ2-1; D is possibly TRBD2 (5 bases). The germline CDR1 and CDR2 sequences are SGHNT and YENEEA. With 5 bases removed from V and 0 bases from J, the gap between germline ends came to 11 bases. The length of the CDR3 is 15 residues. The CDR3 region has the DNA TGTGCCAGCAGCGATAACGGGGTCTCCTACAATGAGCAGTTCTTC. Amino acids: CASSDNGVSYNEQFF. The full variable domain, completed using reference TRBV11-3 and TRBJ2-1, is EAGVVQSPRYKIIEKKQPVAFWCNPISGHNTLYWYLQNLGQGPELLIRYENEEAVDDSQLPKDRFSAERLKGVDSTLKIQPAELGDSAVYLCASSDNGVSYNEQFFGPGTRLTVL.

This chain joins TRBV30 and TRBJ1-4; D is uncertain. Per germline, CDR1 GTSNPN and CDR2 SVGIG (reference sequence). This CDR3 has 14 residues. V lost 1 base and J 9 bases, leaving 15 bases between the germline ends. The CDR3 region has the DNA TGTGCCTGGAGTGACGGGTCTACACAACAAAAACTGTTTTTT. This sequence encodes CAWSDGSTQQKLFF.

As DNA, the CDR3 is TGTGCCAGCAGCAGGGGACAGGGGCCCCTCTACGAGCAGTACTTC. As protein: CASSRGQGPLYEQYF. V is TRBV6-5 and J is TRBJ2-7; 10 nucleotides align to TRBD1. Germline CDR1 and CDR2: MNHEY and SVGAGI. The CDR3 covers 15 residues. The J segment lost 3 bases and the V segment lost 6 bases, leaving 8 bases of the junction unmatched.

The chain employs TRBV19 and TRBJ1-5; no clear D gene. The V and J ends lost 1 base and 1 base respectively, with 11 bases between them. From germline, CDR1 is LNHDA and CDR2 SQIVND (reference sequence). The CDR3 totals 16 residues. The CDR3 loop reads CASSIVPELSNQPQHF. CDR3 sequence (DNA): TGTGCCAGTAGTATAGTTCCAGAGTTGAGCAATCAGCCCCAGCATTTT.

This clone was found a few times. The sample has other DNA sequences that encode this CDR3 too. V and J are TRBV20-1 and TRBJ2-1; D remains unclear. Germline values: CDR1 DFQATT, CDR2 SNEGSKA (reference sequence). Between the trimmed V and J ends, which lost 6 bases and 8 bases, there was a span of 11 bases. The CDR3 extends over 11 amino acids. The CDR3 DNA reads TGCAGTGCACCCGGTCCGGATGAGCAGTTCTTC. Residues: CSAPGPDEQFF.

The CDR3 loop reads CASRERRLETQYF. As DNA, the CDR3 is TGTGCCAGCAGGGAGCGGAGACTAGAGACCCAGTACTTC. This chain links TRBV6-5 with TRBJ2-5; tentatively, D is TRBD2 (5 bases). With 6 bases removed from V and 4 bases from J, the gap between germline ends came to 12 bases. Germline-derived CDR1 and CDR2 are MNHEY and SVGAGI. The CDR3 sequence is 13 residues long.

This clone appeared many times. The chain has TRBV13 and TRBJ2-1; no clear D gene. Germline CDR1 reads PRHDT; CDR2 reads FYEKMQ (reference sequence). The CDR3 extends over 12 amino acids. V lost 2 bases to trimming and J lost 7 bases, with 6 bases between them. The CDR3 here is CASSLQANEQFF. The CDR3 DNA reads as TGTGCCAGCAGCTTACAGGCGAATGAGCAGTTCTTC.

This rearrangement joins TRBV18 to TRBJ2-6; the D is unclear. Germline CDR1 and CDR2: KGHSH and LQKENI. V was pared by 1 base and J by 0 bases, with 4 bases between. The CDR3 covers 15 residues. CDR3 sequence (DNA): TGTGCCAGCTCACCACAGGACTCTGGGGCCAACGTCCTGACTTTC. The encoded protein is CASSPQDSGANVLTF.

The DNA of the CDR3 is TGTGCCAGCAGTTTATCGAGGGGGCCCACTGGGGCCAACGTCCTGACTTTC. Translation gives CASSLSRGPTGANVLTF. The V and J genes are TRBV27 and TRBJ2-6; TRBD1 matches 7 bases. Trimming removed 0 bases from V and 2 bases from J; junction bases left unmatched: 4. CDR1 and CDR2 (germline): MNHEY, SMNVEV (reference sequence). The CDR3 loop spans 17 amino acids.

This clone was detected only a few times. The chain employs TRBV7-9 and TRBJ1-6; D unclear. V gave up 0 bases and J gave up 10 bases, with 10 bases separating them. CDR1 is SEHNR, CDR2 FQNEAQ, per germline (reference sequence). This CDR3 is 14 amino acids long. CDR3 protein: CASSLAGPESPLHF. Written as DNA, the CDR3 is TGTGCCAGCAGCTTAGCAGGGCCTGAATCACCCCTCCACTTT.

V and J are TRBV2 and TRBJ2-4; 10 nucleotides match TRBD2. Germline V lookup: CDR1 SNHLY, CDR2 FYNNEI. V lost 1 base to trimming and J lost 9 bases; unmatched junction nucleotides: 9. There are 16 residues in the CDR3. Here the CDR3 reads CASSEVAGGGGGIQYF. CDR3 nucleotide sequence: TGTGCCAGCAGTGAAGTAGCGGGAGGAGGCGGTGGCATTCAGTACTTC.

The chain couples TRBV5-4 to TRBJ2-2; 9 nucleotides line up with TRBD2. The V and J ends lost 4 bases and 4 bases, in that order; junction bases with no gene match: 8. The V gene's germline CDR1 is SGHNT and CDR2 YYREEE (reference sequence). The CDR3 length is 16 residues. CDR3 region: CASSPWGSGSTGELFF. As DNA, the CDR3 is TGTGCCAGCAGCCCCTGGGGTAGCGGGAGCACCGGGGAGCTGTTTTTT.

The genes are TRBV6-6 and TRBJ1-4; D might be TRBD1 (6 bases). CDR1 and CDR2 (germline): MNHNY, SVGAGI (reference sequence). V lost 4 bases to trimming and J lost 7 bases, with 7 bases between them. This CDR3 spans 12 amino acids. The CDR3 bases are TGTGCCAGCAGTTCAGGGGTTGAAAAACTGTTTTTT. Its translation: CASSSGVEKLFF.

This clone has just one count. V usage is TRBV4-2 and J usage is TRBJ1-1; no definite D call. CDR3 length: 16 amino acids. Trimming left V 5 bases short and J 1 base short, with 17 bases between. Germline CDR1 LGHNA, CDR2 YNFKEQ. CDR3 amino acids: CASSSRAGTPNTEAFF. CDR3 sequence (DNA): TGTGCCAGCAGCTCTCGAGCGGGCACCCCGAACACTGAAGCTTTCTTT.

The CDR3 protein is CASSVAPSPGQGIDEKLFF. As DNA, the CDR3 is TGTGCCAGCAGCGTAGCTCCATCTCCGGGACAGGGTATAGATGAAAAACTGTTTTTT. The chain joins TRBV9 to TRBJ1-4; TRBD1 agrees at 9 bases. Germline V gene data show CDR1 as SGDLS and CDR2 as YYNGEE. There are 19 residues in the CDR3. The V segment lost 0 bases and the J segment 6 bases; nucleotides outside the gene matches: 15.

The chain is built from TRBV12-1 and TRBJ2-7. TRBV12-1 is a pseudogene locus. The CDR3 sequence is 13 residues long. The DNA for the CDR3 is TGTGCCAGCGGCCGGACGAGCTCCTACGAGCAGTACTTC. Protein sequence: CASGRTSSYEQYF.

This clone appeared many times. The chain links TRBV28 to TRBJ2-7; 8 nucleotides agree with TRBD1. Germline CDR1 reads MDHEN; CDR2 reads SYDVKM. V lost 6 bases and J lost 2; bases outside the gene matches: 6. This CDR3 is built from 14 residues. The CDR3 is CASSQTGAPYEQYF. Written as DNA, the CDR3 is TGTGCCAGCAGCCAGACAGGGGCGCCCTACGAGCAGTACTTC.